Following are 13 T cell receptor beta chains from one sample sequenced in a study of blood T cells in healthy people across ages. A second PCR of 7 to 11 cycles used a sample-barcoded 5' primer and a J-beta primer mix. TCRdb re-analysed the 5' RACE reads in MiXCR, keeping a single row per CDR3 protein. Here the sample spans approximately 900,000 distinct CDR3 sequences, approximately 32% being singletons. In addition, the sample was reused for a study of T cells of mothers and their children.

The sequenced sample consisted of blood. All receptors come from a woman aged 40 to 49 in good health.

At least ten counts were recorded for this clonotype. This chain joins TRBV28 and TRBJ2-6; D is ambiguous. The length of the CDR3 is 18 residues. The germline V gene has CDR1 MDHEN and CDR2 SYDVKM. V was pared by 4 bases and J by 4 bases, with 20 bases between. CDR3 coding DNA: TGTGCCAGCAGTTCGATCCGCTCGACACCTCTGGGGGCCAACGTCCTGACTTTC. It translates to CASSSIRSTPLGANVLTF.

This clonotype was detected only a few times. The chain employs TRBV15 and TRBJ1-1, with 7 positions matching TRBD1. After removal of 2 bases from V and 4 bases from J, the junction contained 4 bases not matched to a gene. The germline V gene encodes CDR1 LNHNV and CDR2 YYDKDF (reference sequence). The CDR3 spans 14 residues. The CDR3 loop is CATSRIQGPTEAFF. In nucleotides, the CDR3 is TGTGCCACCAGCAGAATACAGGGGCCCACTGAAGCTTTCTTT.

This clonotype was observed a handful of times. The chain joins TRBV18 to TRBJ1-2; the D gene is possibly TRBD1 (5 bases). CDR3 length: 12 amino acids. Germline CDR1 and CDR2: KGHSH and LQKENI. V gave up 6 bases and J gave up 10 bases, with 15 bases separating them. The CDR3 spells CASSGPGLIYTF. The DNA for the CDR3 is TGTGCCAGCTCGGGACCGGGGCTTATCTACACCTTC.

The chain employs TRBV7-8 and TRBJ2-5; possible D gene TRBD1, 6 bases. The J call may be wrong; the DNA end is better matched by TRBJ2-7. CDR1 and CDR2 (germline): SGHVS, FQNEAQ. CDR3 length: 16 amino acids. CDR3 bases: TGTGCCAGCAGCTTATCCAACGGCCAGGGGATCTGCGAGCAGTACTTC. Amino acids: CASSLSNGQGICEQYF.

This clonotype was seen once. One junction end does not reproduce the germline sequence, and a read error may be involved. The chain carries TRBV7-2 and TRBJ1-5, with D maybe TRBD1 (5 bases). Germline V lookup: CDR1 SGHTA, CDR2 FQGNSA. The CDR3 covers 13 residues. CDR3 in amino acids: CAGSFQGDQPQHF. CDR3 in DNA: TGTGCCGGCAGCTTTCAGGGAGATCAGCCCCAGCATTTT.

This clonotype was recorded many times. The chain combines TRBV7-2 with TRBJ2-5; D gene unclear. The V end was cut by 7 bases, the J end by 3 bases, with 15 bases between. The CDR3 spans 14 residues. CDR1 is SGHTA and CDR2 is FQGNSA in the germline V gene. The CDR3 sequence: CASTASFGKETQYF. Written as DNA, the CDR3 is TGTGCCAGCACGGCCAGCTTCGGTAAAGAGACCCAGTACTTC.

Regarding this clonotype: Germline and junction disagree at one end, which may indicate a read error. The J gene is TRBJ2-1, the V gene TRBV7-7, with D unresolved. The CDR3 length is 14 residues. In germline, CDR1 is SSHAT, CDR2 FNYEAQ (reference sequence). This chain's CDR3 is CASSPRVTHNEQFF. CDR3 DNA sequence: TGTGCTAGCAGCCCCCGGGTGACCCACAATGAGCAGTTCTTC.

Comment on this clonotype: A read error may be the cause here, since a much bigger clone is one base away. The chain carries TRBV7-3 and TRBJ2-1, with 7 bases aligning to TRBD1. Germline-derived CDR1 and CDR2 are SGHTA and FQGTGA. The CDR3 extends over 16 amino acids. This CDR3 is CVSSLRGPTSYNEQFF. In DNA, the CDR3 is TGTGTCAGCAGCTTAAGGGGGCCCACTAGCTACAATGAGCAGTTCTTC.

V gene TRBV6-2 or TRBV6-3 combines with J gene TRBJ2-3; D perhaps matches TRBD1 (6 bases). V was shortened by 6 bases and J by 2 bases, with 12 bases between the two germline ends. Germline CDR1 reads MNHEY; CDR2 reads SVGEGT. The CDR3 loop spans 14 amino acids. The CDR3 loop reads CASSQDSSTDTQYF. In DNA form, the CDR3 reads TGTGCCAGCAGCCAGGACAGCTCCACAGATACGCAGTATTTT.

Concerning this clonotype: A far larger clone is one base from this, pointing to a likely read error. The chain uses TRBV2 and TRBJ2-7, with D perhaps TRBD1 (6 bases). The CDR3 spans 12 residues. Germline V gene sequence: CDR1 SNHLY, CDR2 FYNNEI. CDR3 loop: CAGSRGGYEQYF. CDR3 sequence (DNA): TGTGCCGGCAGTCGAGGGGGCTACGAGCAGTACTTC.

The rearrangement links TRBV29-1 to TRBJ1-1, with a possible D match to TRBD1 (5 bases). The CDR3 has 12 amino acids. CDR1 is SQVTM, CDR2 ANQGSEA, per germline. Trimming removed 8 bases from V and 0 bases from J, with 10 bases in between. CDR3 protein: CSTPTVNTEAFF. CDR3 in DNA: TGCAGCACCCCGACAGTGAACACTGAAGCTTTCTTT.

This chain joins TRBV27 and TRBJ1-1, with 7 bases fitting TRBD1. The CDR3 has 15 residues. Germline V CDR1 and CDR2: MNHEY, SMNVEV (reference sequence). After removal of 7 bases from V and 0 bases from J, the junction contained 8 bases not matched to a gene. The CDR3 spells CASIEQGEVNTEAFF. The CDR3 DNA reads TGTGCCAGCATCGAGCAGGGGGAAGTGAACACTGAAGCTTTCTTT.

This clonotype has just a few counts. This sequence joins TRBV14 and TRBJ1-1; D remains unclear. The germline CDR1 and CDR2 sequences are SGHDN and FVKESK. The V gene lost 3 bases and the J gene lost 6 bases, with 8 bases spanning the gap. The CDR3 runs 12 residues. CDR3 sequence: CASSHTSAEAFF. The CDR3 DNA follows: TGTGCCAGCAGCCACACTTCGGCTGAAGCTTTCTTT.